This TCR beta chain was observed in a study of blood T cell repertoires in COVID-19. Study in general: Samples came from the United States, Italy and Spain, spanning acute and convalescent COVID-19. In each case, the material was cDNA or gDNA derived from T cells, B-cell-depleted T cells, or PBMCs.

V gave up 6 bases and J gave up 3 bases, with 18 bases separating them. CDR1 and CDR2 from the germline V gene are MNHEY and SMNVEV (reference sequence). This CDR3 spans 15 amino acids. Method: immunoSEQ multiplex PCR; TCRdb's copy keeps in-frame clones and lacks some. The table includes approximately 220,000 clones, 70% to 90% detected once. The gene calls are TRBV27 and TRBJ2-7; a weak D match, TRBD1 (6 bases). Source material: peripheral blood. This TCR derives from a man in his forties or fifties who had recovered from COVID-19. CDR3 protein: CASSPVPGQIYEQYF. The CDR3, as DNA: TGTGCCAGCAGCCCCGTCCCTGGACAGATCTACGAGCAGTACTTC.